The 10 T cell receptor beta chains given below trace back to one sample, sequenced in a study of CD8+CD57+ T cells in acquired aplastic anemia. According to the study, genomic DNA was the template for TCR beta VDJ and CDR3 profiling. TCRdb independently ran MiXCR on the reads; one entry per CDR3 protein. Among tens of thousands of distinct CDR3 sequences listed, 65% to 70% were seen once. Sequencing used sorted CD4+, CD8+, or CD8+CD57+ T cells (not recorded which) from PBMCs. These receptors came from a human donor in good health, serving as a control.

J is TRBJ1-6 and V is TRBV7-2; D is ambiguous. The germline V and J ends were trimmed by 9 bases and 7 bases, with 10 bases remaining between them. This CDR3 contains 12 residues. Germline V gene data show CDR1 as SGHTA and CDR2 as FQGNSA. The CDR3: CASSIENSPLHF. The DNA of the CDR3 is TGTGCCAGTAGTATTGAGAATTCACCCCTCCACTTT.

This chain connects TRBV20-1 to TRBJ2-7; D might be TRBD1 (5 bases). From germline, CDR1 is DFQATT and CDR2 SNEGSKA (reference sequence). The germline V and J ends were trimmed by 1 base and 3 bases, with 10 bases remaining between them. The CDR3 covers 13 residues. The CDR3: CSARGDRDYEQYF. The CDR3 DNA is TGCAGTGCTAGAGGAGACAGAGACTACGAGCAGTACTTC.

The V and J genes are TRBV5-6 and TRBJ1-6, with D perhaps matching TRBD1 (5 bases). This CDR3 has 16 amino acids. V was cut by 2 bases and J by 7 bases, with 16 bases left in between. Germline V gives CDR1 SGHDT, CDR2 YYEEEE. CDR3 residues: CASSLRSGGRNSPLHF. CDR3 coding DNA: TGTGCCAGCAGCTTAAGATCGGGGGGAAGAAATTCACCCCTCCACTTT.

The chain recombines TRBV7-8 with TRBJ2-1, with 10 positions matching TRBD1. Germline V gives CDR1 SGHVS, CDR2 FQNEAQ. This CDR3 region has 15 residues. V shed 3 bases, J shed 4 bases, and the junction held 3 bases outside the gene matches. Written as DNA, the CDR3 is TGTGCCAGCAGCTTCCGGACAGGGGGGTACAATGAGCAGTTCTTC. The encoded protein is CASSFRTGGYNEQFF.

The chain employs TRBV5-1 and TRBJ2-7; TRBD2 might be the D (6 bases). CDR1 is SGHRS, CDR2 YFSETQ, per germline. This CDR3 is 12 amino acids long. Trimming removed 4 bases at V and 3 bases at J, with 8 bases between. CDR3 loop: CASSPSDYEQYF. CDR3 bases: TGCGCCAGCAGCCCTAGCGACTACGAGCAGTACTTC.

In regard to this clonotype: This may stem from a read error, because a much larger clone lies one nucleotide away. The V call is TRBV5-1, the J call TRBJ1-1; maybe TRBD1 (6 bases). Germline V gene data show CDR1 as SGHRS and CDR2 as YFSETQ. CDR3 length: 14 residues. CDR3 coding DNA: TGCGCCAGCAGCTTGGCAGGGGCTAGTACTGAAGCTTCCTTT. Translated: CASSLAGASTEASF.

This clonotype was picked up many times. The gene calls are TRBV28 and TRBJ1-1; D uncertain. Germline assignment: CDR1 MDHEN and CDR2 SYDVKM. This CDR3 has 14 residues. V dropped 3 bases and J dropped 1 base, with 9 bases sitting between them. CDR3 nucleotides: TGTGCCAGCAGTTTTATCTCGGGGAACACTGAAGCTTTCTTT. Residues: CASSFISGNTEAFF.

J is TRBJ1-2 and V is TRBV3-1; D might be TRBD1 (6 bases). Trimming took off 2 bases at V and 6 bases at J, with 13 bases between the two ends. CDR3 length equals 14 residues. CDR1 and CDR2 from the germline V gene are LGHDT and YNNKEL (reference sequence). This CDR3 reads CASSQPTGTNGYTF. The CDR3 nucleotides read TGTGCCAGCAGCCAACCAACAGGGACGAATGGCTACACCTTC.

V gene TRBV7-8 combines with J gene TRBJ2-7; no firm D call. This CDR3 is built from 14 residues. In germline, CDR1 is SGHVS, CDR2 FQNEAQ. Deletions cut 1 base from V and 7 bases from J, with 14 bases between. Here the CDR3 DNA reads TGTGCCAGCAGCTTAGGGGCACCCTTGGGGGAGCAGTACTTC. Translation gives CASSLGAPLGEQYF.

In this sample, this clonotype is medium-sized (0.01 to 0.1%). The chain employs TRBV20-1 and TRBJ2-5; a weak D match, TRBD2 (6 bases). This CDR3 spans 16 amino acids. The germline V and J ends were trimmed by 6 bases and 4 bases, with 24 bases remaining between them. Germline-derived CDR1 and CDR2 are DFQATT and SNEGSKA (reference sequence). This CDR3 reads CSARRDPGVEVETQYF. The CDR3 nucleotides are TGCAGTGCCAGGAGGGATCCGGGGGTGGAGGTAGAGACCCAGTACTTC.